This T cell receptor beta chain was obtained from a study of blood T cell repertoires in COVID-19. On the study more broadly: COVID-19 samples collected from the United States, Italy and Spain covered acute and convalescent phases. From T cells, B-cell-depleted T cells, or PBMCs came the material, which was cDNA or gDNA.

CDR3 length equals 13 residues. Trimming took 7 bases from V and 5 from J; bases not matched to a gene: 8. CDR1 and CDR2 from the germline V gene are SGHRS and YFSETQ. Authors' analysis steps: From reference gene primer amplification, estimates of nucleated cell counts were derived. Data came from immunoSEQ multiplex PCR; TCRdb stores just in-frame clones and leaves some out. The V and J calls and clone size are taken from that table; D and trimming were inferred from the DNA. This table has some 90,000 clones, around nine tenths appearing once. The sequence derives from a woman in her 50s in a cohort sampled during active COVID-19. The chain carries TRBV5-1 and TRBJ1-2; 7 nucleotides agree with TRBD1. Sequencing was done on a sample of peripheral blood. CDR3 coding DNA: TGCGCCAGCTCCGCGGGGACAGAGTATGGCTACACCTTC. Its protein product is CASSAGTEYGYTF.